This T cell receptor beta chain was sequenced during a study of Ad26.COV2.S vaccination and SARS-CoV-2 variants. Trimming stripped 1 base from V and 2 bases from J, with 13 bases between. Germline CDR1 is SGHNT and CDR2 is YYREEE (reference sequence). The CDR3 is 15 amino acids. This table comes from immunoSEQ multiplex PCR, and its TCRdb copy is limited to in-frame clones, with some not included. The sample holds a few hundred thousand clones; approximately 90% are singletons and the top ten take about 4%. As for treatment: around 19 received Ad26.COV2.S at low or high dose, single or two shots; about 5 received placebo; per-sample allocation not given. The investigators took samples on day 63 after the first vaccine or placebo injection. Boston provided a donor who was an adult aged 18-55 years.

This TCR came from a person between 18 and 65 years old who received the Ad26.COV2.S COVID-19 vaccine or a placebo. This chain uses TRBV5-4 with TRBJ2-7; D gene uncertain. The source was peripheral blood, collected in a trial of Ad26.COV2.S vaccine versus placebo. The CDR3 DNA sequence: TGTGCCAGCAGCTTGCCTTACCCCGGCGCCTACGAGCAGTACTTC. Translated, it gives CASSLPYPGAYEQYF.